This passage covers 20 T cell receptor beta chains from one sample sequenced in a study of CD8 T cells in Susac syndrome. With random hexamers, reverse transcription was performed on roughly 0.5 to 1 ug of RNA. Via MiXCR, TCRdb re-called the immunoSEQ multiplex PCR reads, giving one row per CDR3 protein. The top ten clones hold roughly 0.093% of a sample with under 200,000 distinct CDR3 sequences, almost 96% of them seen once. Source material: CD4+ T cells from PBMCs. The receptors were sampled from a human donor with Susac syndrome.

The chain recombines TRBV11-2 with TRBJ2-4; no reliable D call. The ends were cut back, 1 base at V and 1 base at J, with 8 bases in the middle. The germline CDR1 and CDR2 sequences are SGHAT and FQNNGV. CDR3 length: 15 amino acids. CDR3 loop: CASSLASLAKNIQYF. In nucleotides, the CDR3 is TGTGCCAGCAGCTTAGCGTCCTTGGCCAAAAACATTCAGTACTTC.

This clonotype was counted a few times. J is TRBJ1-2 and V is TRBV6-5; weak D call: TRBD1 (5 bases). This CDR3 is built from 15 residues. In germline, CDR1 is MNHEY, CDR2 SVGAGI. Trimming pared 0 bases from V and 5 bases from J, leaving 13 bases between. This CDR3 is CASSYSGASTYGYTF. In DNA form, the CDR3 reads TGTGCCAGCAGTTACTCTGGGGCCTCGACGTATGGCTACACCTTC.

This chain uses TRBV7-9 with TRBJ2-3; possible D gene TRBD2, 6 bases. The CDR3 totals 15 residues. Germline V gene lookup returns CDR1 SEHNR and CDR2 FQNEAQ (reference sequence). Trimming removed 10 bases from V and 0 bases from J, with 17 bases in between. In DNA form, the CDR3 reads TGTGCCAATAGGAGGGTCCAATATAGCACAGATACGCAGTATTTT. It translates to CANRRVQYSTDTQYF. The entire variable domain, with the rest obtained from reference TRBV7-9 and TRBJ2-3, is as follows: DTGVSQNPRHKITKRGQNVTFRCDPISEHNRLYWYRQTLGQGPEFLTYFQNEAQLEKSRLLSDRFSAERPKGSFSTLEIQRTEQGDSAMYLCANRRVQYSTDTQYFGPGTRLTVL.

This rearrangement joins TRBV4-1 to TRBJ2-7; possibly TRBD1 for D (5 bases). Per the germline V gene, CDR1 is MGHRA and CDR2 is YSYEKL. The CDR3 covers 14 residues. V gave up 0 bases and J gave up 3 bases, with 9 bases separating them. The CDR3 DNA reads TGCGCCAGCAGCCAAGAGCTAGGGGACTACGAGCAGTACTTC. Translated, it gives CASSQELGDYEQYF.

J is TRBJ2-1 and V is TRBV6-2 or TRBV6-3, with TRBD1 matching 8 bases. CDR1 is MNHEY, CDR2 SVGEGT, per germline. After removal of 6 bases from V and 9 bases from J, the junction contained 10 bases not matched to a gene. This CDR3 has 14 amino acids. CDR3 DNA: TGTGCCAGCAGCTCTGGACAGGGATCGGGTGAGCAGTTCTTC. This translates into CASSSGQGSGEQFF.

The rearrangement links TRBV30 to TRBJ1-3; no clear D gene. The length of the CDR3 is 12 residues. From germline, CDR1 is GTSNPN and CDR2 SVGIG (reference sequence). Trimming stripped 5 bases from V and 0 bases from J, with 5 bases between. As DNA, the CDR3 is TGTGCCTGGTCGAGCTCTGGAAACACCATATATTTT. Translation: CAWSSSGNTIYF.

The V gene is TRBV19, the J gene TRBJ2-4; D uncertain. V was trimmed by 5 bases and J by 1 base, leaving 9 bases between them. The CDR3 length is 14 residues. Germline CDR1 is LNHDA and CDR2 is SQIVND (reference sequence). Written as DNA, the CDR3 is TGTGCCAGTAGTCCGGATTTGGCCAAAAACATTCAGTACTTC. Translating it yields CASSPDLAKNIQYF.

The chain links TRBV12-3 or TRBV12-4 to TRBJ1-5, with no clear D. Trimming left V 6 bases short and J 2 bases short, with 8 bases between. The CDR3 loop spans 13 amino acids. The CDR3 bases are TGTGCCAGCAGCCGACAAGGCAATCAGCCCCAGCATTTT. Its protein is CASSRQGNQPQHF.

This chain links TRBV30 with TRBJ2-5; D unresolved. The length of the CDR3 is 14 residues. V gave up 5 bases and J gave up 1 base, with 14 bases separating them. From germline, CDR1 is GTSNPN and CDR2 SVGIG (reference sequence). The CDR3 nucleotides read TGTGCCTGGCGTGCCCTCCGTTCCCAAGAGACCCAGTACTTC. Translating gives CAWRALRSQETQYF.

This clonotype was found a few times. The chain combines TRBV5-1 with TRBJ2-7, with a tentative D call TRBD1 (5 bases). Trimming removed 0 bases at V and 5 bases at J, with 9 bases between. Germline V gene data show CDR1 as SGHRS and CDR2 as YFSETQ. The CDR3 spans 13 residues. DNA for the CDR3: TGCGCCAGCAGCTTGGGACAGCTCCACGAGCAGTACTTC. It yields the protein CASSLGQLHEQYF. The variable domain in full, completed from reference TRBV5-1 and TRBJ2-7, reads KAGVTQTPRYLIKTRGQQVTLSCSPISGHRSVSWYQQTPGQGLQFLFEYFSETQRNKGNFPGRFSGRQFSNSRSEMNVSTLELGDSALYLCASSLGQLHEQYFGPGTRLTVT.

The chain employs TRBV30 and TRBJ2-2; 7 positions agree with TRBD1. This CDR3 spans 13 amino acids. With V trimmed by 4 bases and J by 1 base, 0 bases remained unmatched. Germline assignment: CDR1 GTSNPN and CDR2 SVGIG (reference sequence). Here the CDR3 DNA reads TGTGCCTGGAACAGGGGGAACACCGGGGAGCTGTTTTTT. This translates into CAWNRGNTGELFF.

CDR3 loop: CASSLEGRYSPLHF. The CDR3 nucleotides are TGTGCCAGCAGCTTAGAGGGGCGCTATTCACCCCTCCACTTT. This chain connects TRBV7-9 to TRBJ1-6, with D perhaps matching TRBD1 (5 bases). This CDR3 spans 14 amino acids. The V end was cut by 1 base, the J end by 8 bases, with 9 bases between. Germline values: CDR1 SEHNR, CDR2 FQNEAQ (reference sequence).

The chain recombines TRBV11-2 with TRBJ2-5, with D possibly called TRBD1 or TRBD2 (5 bases each). The CDR3 loop spans 15 amino acids. Germline lookup yields CDR1 SGHAT and CDR2 FQNNGV. With 3 bases removed from V and 1 base from J, the gap between germline ends came to 12 bases. The CDR3 coding sequence is TGTGCCAGCAGCTTCGGAGGTGGGGCCCAAGAGACCCAGTACTTC. Protein: CASSFGGGAQETQYF. Complete variable domain (other parts from reference TRBV11-2 and TRBJ2-5): EAGVAQSPRYKIIEKRQSVAFWCNPISGHATLYWYQQILGQGPKLLIQFQNNGVVDDSQLPKDRFSAERLKGVDSTLKIQPAKLEDSAVYLCASSFGGGAQETQYFGPGTRLLVL.

J is TRBJ2-5 and V is TRBV20-1; 9 positions agree with TRBD2. V was clipped by 5 bases and J by 2 bases; unmatched bases: 15. Germline V gene sequence: CDR1 DFQATT, CDR2 SNEGSKA (reference sequence). The CDR3 spans 17 residues. CDR3 protein: CSAQPAGGIIKQETQYF. The CDR3 region has the DNA TGCAGTGCTCAGCCGGCGGGGGGGATAATTAAACAAGAGACCCAGTACTTC.

The chain carries TRBV12-3 or TRBV12-4 and TRBJ1-2, with D hard to call. The V gene lost 4 bases and the J gene lost 7 bases, with 7 bases spanning the gap. The CDR3 runs to 11 residues. In nucleotides, the CDR3 is TGTGCCAGCAGTTCCCGGGGTGGCTACACCTTC. This translates into CASSSRGGYTF.

The rearrangement links TRBV20-1 to TRBJ2-1; 10 nucleotides match TRBD1. This CDR3 has 15 amino acids. Trimming cost V 5 bases and J 6 bases; bases outside gene matches: 10. Germline CDR1 DFQATT, CDR2 SNEGSKA (reference sequence). The CDR3 reads CSAGGGTGAFNEQFF. CDR3 DNA: TGCAGTGCTGGTGGCGGGACAGGGGCTTTCAATGAGCAGTTCTTC.

This chain links TRBV12-3 or TRBV12-4 with TRBJ2-3; no definite D call. V was clipped by 1 base and J by 5 bases, with 7 bases between them. There are 13 residues in the CDR3. CDR3 DNA sequence: TGTGCCAGCAGTTTAGTTCTGGGAGATACGCAGTATTTT. This gives the protein CASSLVLGDTQYF.

The chain recombines TRBV5-6 with TRBJ2-7; the D call may be TRBD1 or TRBD2 (7 bases each). Germline values: CDR1 SGHDT, CDR2 YYEEEE. This CDR3 has 18 amino acids. Trimming took off 4 bases at V and 4 bases at J, with 27 bases between the two ends. CDR3: CASSPFTGDYSFRYEQYF. The CDR3 DNA sequence: TGTGCCAGCAGCCCCTTTACAGGGGACTACTCTTTTAGGTACGAGCAGTACTTC.

This chain connects TRBV20-1 to TRBJ1-6, with 8 bases fitting TRBD1. Unmatched junction bases numbered 4, after V lost 6 bases and J lost 9 bases. The CDR3 totals 12 residues. CDR1 and CDR2 (germline): DFQATT, SNEGSKA (reference sequence). This CDR3 is CSAGQGISPLHF. The CDR3 coding sequence is TGCAGTGCAGGACAGGGAATTTCACCCCTCCACTTT.

The chain uses TRBV12-3 or TRBV12-4 and TRBJ2-3; 8 bases line up with TRBD2. The ends lost 5 bases at V and 5 bases at J; junction bases unmatched: 9. The CDR3 loop spans 15 amino acids. CDR3 sequence: CASSGDGGAVDTQYF. In nucleotides, the CDR3 is TGTGCCAGCAGTGGGGACGGGGGGGCCGTAGATACGCAGTATTTT.